This entry is about one TCR beta chain. The source of the sample is a study of PD-1 blockade in classical Hodgkin lymphoma. All patients relapsed after autologous stem cell transplantation, and brentuximab vedotin exposure varied. From germline, CDR1 is SNHLY and CDR2 FYNNEI. This CDR3 has 11 amino acids. V was cut by 8 bases and J by 6 bases, with 7 bases left in between. Method: immunoSEQ multiplex PCR; TCRdb's copy keeps in-frame clones and lacks some. The sample has tens of thousands of clones, 75% to 90% seen once. Sequenced material: peripheral blood mononuclear cells (PBMCs), taken at baseline. The receptor was derived from a human donor with classical Hodgkin lymphoma. This rearrangement joins TRBV2 to TRBJ1-4; no firm D call. CDR3 amino acids: CASEEDEKLFF. The CDR3, as DNA: TGTGCCAGCGAGGAAGATGAAAAACTGTTTTTT.